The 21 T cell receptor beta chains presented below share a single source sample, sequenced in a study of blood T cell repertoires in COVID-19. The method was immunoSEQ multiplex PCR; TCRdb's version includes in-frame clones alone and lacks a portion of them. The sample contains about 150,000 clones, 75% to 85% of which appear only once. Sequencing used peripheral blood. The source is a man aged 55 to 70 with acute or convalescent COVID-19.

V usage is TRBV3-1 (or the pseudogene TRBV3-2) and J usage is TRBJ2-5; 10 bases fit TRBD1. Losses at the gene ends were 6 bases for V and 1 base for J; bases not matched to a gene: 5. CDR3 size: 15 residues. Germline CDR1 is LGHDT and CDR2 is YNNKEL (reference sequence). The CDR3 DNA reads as TGTGCCAGCAGATACAGACAGGGGGCCCAAGAGACCCAGTACTTC. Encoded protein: CASRYRQGAQETQYF.

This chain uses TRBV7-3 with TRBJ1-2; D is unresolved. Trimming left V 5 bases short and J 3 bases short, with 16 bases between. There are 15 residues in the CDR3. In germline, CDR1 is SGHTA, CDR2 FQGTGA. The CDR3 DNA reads TGTGCCAGCAGCCTTACCCCTGGCGGAGACTATGGCTACACCTTC. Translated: CASSLTPGGDYGYTF.

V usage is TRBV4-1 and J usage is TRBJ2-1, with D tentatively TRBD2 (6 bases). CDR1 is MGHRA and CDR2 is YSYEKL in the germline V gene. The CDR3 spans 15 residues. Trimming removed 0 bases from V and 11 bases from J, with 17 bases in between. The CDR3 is CASSQDPRGYTQQFF. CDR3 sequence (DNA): TGCGCCAGCAGCCAAGATCCGCGGGGTTACACTCAGCAGTTCTTC.

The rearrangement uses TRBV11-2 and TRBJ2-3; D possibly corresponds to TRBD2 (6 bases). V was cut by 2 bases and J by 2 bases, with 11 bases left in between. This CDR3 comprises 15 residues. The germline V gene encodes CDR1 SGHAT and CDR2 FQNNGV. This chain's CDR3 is CASSLLGGPTDTQYF. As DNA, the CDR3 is TGTGCCAGCAGCTTATTGGGGGGACCCACAGATACGCAGTATTTT.

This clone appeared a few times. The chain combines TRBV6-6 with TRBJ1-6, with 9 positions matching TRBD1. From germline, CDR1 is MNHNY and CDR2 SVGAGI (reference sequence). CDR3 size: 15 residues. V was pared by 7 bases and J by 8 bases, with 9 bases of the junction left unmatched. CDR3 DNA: TGTGCCAGCACCGACCCGACAGGGGGTTATTCACCCCTCCACTTT. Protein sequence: CASTDPTGGYSPLHF.

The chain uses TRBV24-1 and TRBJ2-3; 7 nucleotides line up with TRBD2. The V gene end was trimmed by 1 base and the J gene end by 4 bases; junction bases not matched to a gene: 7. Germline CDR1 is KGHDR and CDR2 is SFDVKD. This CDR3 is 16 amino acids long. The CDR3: CATSDFGGGWADTQYF. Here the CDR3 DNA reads TGTGCCACCAGTGATTTTGGCGGGGGATGGGCAGATACGCAGTATTTT.

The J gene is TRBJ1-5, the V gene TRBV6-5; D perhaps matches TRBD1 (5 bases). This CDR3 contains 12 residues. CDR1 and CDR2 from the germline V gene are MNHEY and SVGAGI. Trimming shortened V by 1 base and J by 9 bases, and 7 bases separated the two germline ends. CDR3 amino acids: CASSYLGGPQHF. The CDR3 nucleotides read TGTGCCAGCAGTTACTTGGGGGGGCCCCAGCATTTT.

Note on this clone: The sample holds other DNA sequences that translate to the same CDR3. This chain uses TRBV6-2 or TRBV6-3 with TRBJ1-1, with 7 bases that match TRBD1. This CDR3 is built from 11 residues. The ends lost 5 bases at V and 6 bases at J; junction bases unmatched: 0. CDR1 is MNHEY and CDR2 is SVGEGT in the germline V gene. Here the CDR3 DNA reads TGTGCCAGCAGTCAGGGGGCTGAAGCTTTCTTT. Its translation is CASSQGAEAFF.

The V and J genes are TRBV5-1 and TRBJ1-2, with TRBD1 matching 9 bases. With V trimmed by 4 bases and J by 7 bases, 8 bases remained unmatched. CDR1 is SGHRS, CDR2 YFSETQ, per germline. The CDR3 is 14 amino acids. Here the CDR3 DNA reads TGCGCCAGCAGCCCTGCCCCGACAGGGGGTGGCTACACCTTC. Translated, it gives CASSPAPTGGGYTF. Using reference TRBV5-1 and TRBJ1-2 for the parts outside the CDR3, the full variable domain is KAGVTQTPRYLIKTRGQQVTLSCSPISGHRSVSWYQQTPGQGLQFLFEYFSETQRNKGNFPGRFSGRQFSNSRSEMNVSTLELGDSALYLCASSPAPTGGGYTFGSGTRLTVV.

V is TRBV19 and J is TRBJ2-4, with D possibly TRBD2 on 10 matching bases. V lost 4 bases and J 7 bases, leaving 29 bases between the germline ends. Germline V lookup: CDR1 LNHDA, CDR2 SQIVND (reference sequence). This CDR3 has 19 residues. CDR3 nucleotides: TGTGCCAGTAGTAGAGGGACAGGGATAGGGTCTAGCGGGAGTAACATTCAGTACTTC. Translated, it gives CASSRGTGIGSSGSNIQYF. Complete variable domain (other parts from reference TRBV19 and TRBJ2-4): DGGITQSPKYLFRKEGQNVTLSCEQNLNHDAMYWYRQDPGQGLRLIYYSQIVNDFQKGDIAEGYSVSREKKESFPLTVTSAQKNPTAFYLCASSRGTGIGSSGSNIQYFGAGTRLSVL.

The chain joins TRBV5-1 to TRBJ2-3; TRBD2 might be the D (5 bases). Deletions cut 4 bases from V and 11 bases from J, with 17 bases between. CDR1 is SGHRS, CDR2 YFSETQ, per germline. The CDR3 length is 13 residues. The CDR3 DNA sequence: TGCGCCAGCAGCGCGGCAGAGCGGTCAAGGCAGTATTTT. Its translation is CASSAAERSRQYF.

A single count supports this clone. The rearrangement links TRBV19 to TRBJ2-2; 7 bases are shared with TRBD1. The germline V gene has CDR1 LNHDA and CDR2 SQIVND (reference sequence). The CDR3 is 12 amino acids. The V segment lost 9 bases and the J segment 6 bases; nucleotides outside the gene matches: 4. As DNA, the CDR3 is TGTGCCAGCTACAGGGGTGCCGGGGAGCTGTTTTTT. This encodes CASYRGAGELFF.

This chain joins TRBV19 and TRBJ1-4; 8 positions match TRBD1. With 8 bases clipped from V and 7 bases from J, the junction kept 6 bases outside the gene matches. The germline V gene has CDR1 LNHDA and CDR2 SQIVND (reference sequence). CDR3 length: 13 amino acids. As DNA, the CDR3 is TGTGCCAGTCGGACAGGGCGTTTTGAAAAACTGTTTTTT. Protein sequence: CASRTGRFEKLFF.

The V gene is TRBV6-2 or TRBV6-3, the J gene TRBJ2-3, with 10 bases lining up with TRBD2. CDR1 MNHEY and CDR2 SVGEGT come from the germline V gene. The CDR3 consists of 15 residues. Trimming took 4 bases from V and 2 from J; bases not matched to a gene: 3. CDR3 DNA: TGTGCCAGCAGTTTGGGACTAGCGAACACAGATACGCAGTATTTT. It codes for CASSLGLANTDTQYF.

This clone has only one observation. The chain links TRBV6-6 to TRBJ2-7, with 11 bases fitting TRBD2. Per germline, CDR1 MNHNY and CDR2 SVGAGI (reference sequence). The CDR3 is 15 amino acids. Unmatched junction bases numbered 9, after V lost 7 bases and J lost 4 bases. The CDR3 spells CASTRGGLADYEQYF. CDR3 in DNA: TGTGCCAGCACCCGAGGGGGACTAGCGGATTACGAGCAGTACTTC.

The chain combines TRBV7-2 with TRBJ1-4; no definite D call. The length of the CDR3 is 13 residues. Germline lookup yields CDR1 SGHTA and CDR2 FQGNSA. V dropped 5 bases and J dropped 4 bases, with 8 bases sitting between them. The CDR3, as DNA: TGTGCCAGCAGCACGGGGTTTAATGAAAAACTGTTTTTT. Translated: CASSTGFNEKLFF.

CDR3 region: CAISAGEPGNTIYF. The CDR3 DNA reads as TGTGCCATCAGTGCGGGGGAGCCTGGAAACACCATATATTTT. The rearrangement joins TRBV10-3 to TRBJ1-3; D may be TRBD1 (5 bases). Germline loops: CDR1 ENHRY, CDR2 SYGVKD. The V and J ends lost 4 bases and 2 bases respectively, with 9 bases between them. This CDR3 is built from 14 residues.

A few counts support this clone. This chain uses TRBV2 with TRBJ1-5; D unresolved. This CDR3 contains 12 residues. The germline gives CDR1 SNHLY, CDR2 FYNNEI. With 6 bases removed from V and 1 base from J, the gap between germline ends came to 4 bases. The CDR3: CASRQSNQPQHF. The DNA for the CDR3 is TGTGCCAGCAGACAGAGCAATCAGCCCCAGCATTTT.

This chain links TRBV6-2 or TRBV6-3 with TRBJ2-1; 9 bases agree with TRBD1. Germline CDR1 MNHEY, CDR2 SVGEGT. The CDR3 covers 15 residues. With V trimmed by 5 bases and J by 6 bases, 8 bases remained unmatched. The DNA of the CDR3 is TGTGCCAGCAGTCGACCGGGACAGGGAACCAATGAGCAGTTCTTC. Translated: CASSRPGQGTNEQFF.

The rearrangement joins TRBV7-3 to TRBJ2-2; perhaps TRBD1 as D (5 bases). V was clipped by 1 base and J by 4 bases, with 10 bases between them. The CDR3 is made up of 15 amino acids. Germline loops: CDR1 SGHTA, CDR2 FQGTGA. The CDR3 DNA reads TGTGCCAGCAGCTTAAAGGGGCCGGGCACCGGGGAGCTGTTTTTT. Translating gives CASSLKGPGTGELFF.

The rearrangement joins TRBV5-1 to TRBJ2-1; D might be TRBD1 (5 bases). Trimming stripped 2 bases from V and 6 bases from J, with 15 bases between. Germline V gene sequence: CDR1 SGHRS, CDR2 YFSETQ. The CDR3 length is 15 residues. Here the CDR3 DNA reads TGCGCCAGCAGCTTAGGGGTACCTGGGGTCAATGAGCAGTTCTTC. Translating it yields CASSLGVPGVNEQFF.